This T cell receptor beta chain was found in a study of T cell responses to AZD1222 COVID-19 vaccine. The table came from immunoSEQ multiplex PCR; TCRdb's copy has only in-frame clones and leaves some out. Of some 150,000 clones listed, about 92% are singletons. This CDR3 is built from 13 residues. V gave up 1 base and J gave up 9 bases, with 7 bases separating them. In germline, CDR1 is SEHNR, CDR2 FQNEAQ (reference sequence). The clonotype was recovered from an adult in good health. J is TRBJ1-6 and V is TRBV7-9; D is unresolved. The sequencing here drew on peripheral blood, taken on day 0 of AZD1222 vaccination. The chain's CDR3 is CASSLEGISPLHF. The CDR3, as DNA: TGTGCCAGCAGCTTAGAAGGGATTTCACCCCTCCACTTT.